The present T cell receptor beta chain was sequenced within a study of shared clonotypes between healthy human individuals. A deep-level run was used for the assay. Per the original methods: With immunoSEQ giving junction-only sequences and no quality scores, filtering differed. Generated by immunoSEQ multiplex PCR, the TCRdb table keeps only in-frame clones and is missing some. V, J and clone size reflect that table, while D and trimming were determined from the DNA. This sample has about 500,000 clones, with approximately 80% found just once. Trimming at V came to 4 bases and at J to 2 bases, leaving 6 bases not matched to a gene. Germline V gives CDR1 SGHRS, CDR2 YFSETQ. The CDR3 contains 15 residues.

This sequence originates from a woman aged 40 to 50 in good health. Some clones in this sample may be carry-over from other donors' samples. The sequencing sample was made of PBMCs. The chain carries TRBV5-1 and TRBJ1-3, with 7 bases aligning to TRBD1. The CDR3 is CASSTIGTAGNTIYF. CDR3 DNA: TGCGCCAGCAGCACGATCGGGACAGCTGGAAACACCATATATTTT.